One sample yielded the 18 T cell receptor beta chains listed below, sequenced in a study of blood T cell repertoires in COVID-19. Clones were read by immunoSEQ multiplex PCR, and TCRdb kept only the in-frame ones, dropping some. In the table there are 130,000 to 150,000 clones, about 76% of which are singletons. The sample comprised peripheral blood. Receptors were obtained from a human donor in a cohort sampled during active COVID-19.

There are a few counts of this clone. The J gene is TRBJ1-1, the V gene TRBV15; D unclear. Trimming left V 3 bases short and J 7 bases short, with 15 bases between. This CDR3 contains 14 residues. Germline V gene sequence: CDR1 LNHNV, CDR2 YYDKDF (reference sequence). In nucleotides, the CDR3 is TGTGCCACCAGCAGGGAGGGAGCTTTTGTTGAAGCTTTCTTT. Protein: CATSREGAFVEAFF.

V and J are TRBV18 and TRBJ2-1; the match to TRBD2 covers 8 bases. V shed 3 bases, J shed 3 bases, and the junction held 4 bases outside the gene matches. The CDR3 is 15 residues long. In germline, CDR1 is KGHSH, CDR2 LQKENI. The CDR3 nucleotides are TGTGCCAGCTCACCCGGGACTAGTGTCTACAATGAGCAGTTCTTC. As protein: CASSPGTSVYNEQFF.

V and J are TRBV9 and TRBJ1-1; TRBD1 agrees at 7 bases. After removal of 0 bases from V and 4 bases from J, the junction contained 3 bases not matched to a gene. This CDR3 region has 14 residues. CDR1 and CDR2 from the germline V gene are SGDLS and YYNGEE. The chain's CDR3 is CASSVAGGPTEAFF. The DNA of the CDR3 is TGTGCCAGCAGCGTAGCAGGGGGGCCCACTGAAGCTTTCTTT.

The CDR3 is CARGGQGLPYEQYF. CDR3 coding DNA: TGTGCCAGAGGGGGTCAGGGACTACCCTACGAGCAGTACTTC. This chain links TRBV5-3 with TRBJ2-7; 7 positions match TRBD2. TRBV5-3 is treated as an ORF (open reading frame) with a function not yet certain. CDR3 length: 14 residues. The trim removed 7 bases at V and 2 bases at J, leaving 9 bases unmatched.

The chain has TRBV28 and TRBJ2-5; no definite D call. Trimming cost V 7 bases and J 4 bases, with 19 bases left between them. CDR1 is MDHEN, CDR2 SYDVKM, per germline. The CDR3 totals 15 residues. The CDR3 region has the DNA TGTGCCAGCACCCTTACCCCCCTAAGCTTAGAGACCCAGTACTTC. This sequence encodes CASTLTPLSLETQYF. Full variable domain (rest looked up from reference TRBV28 and TRBJ2-5): DVKVTQSSRYLVKRTGEKVFLECVQDMDHENMFWYRQDPGLGLRLIYFSYDVKMKEKGDIPEGYSVSREKKERFSLILESASTNQTSMYLCASTLTPLSLETQYFGPGTRLLVL.

The rearrangement uses TRBV28 and TRBJ2-2; 9 bases align to TRBD2. After removal of 2 bases from V and 4 bases from J, the junction contained 14 bases not matched to a gene. Germline V CDR1 and CDR2: MDHEN, SYDVKM. The CDR3 totals 19 residues. Here the CDR3 reads CASSLPVGIVREGTGELFF. Here the CDR3 DNA reads TGTGCCAGCAGTTTACCCGTCGGGATTGTGCGGGAGGGCACCGGGGAGCTGTTTTTT. The variable domain in full, with the rest retrieved from reference TRBV28 and TRBJ2-2, is DVKVTQSSRYLVKRTGEKVFLECVQDMDHENMFWYRQDPGLGLRLIYFSYDVKMKEKGDIPEGYSVSREKKERFSLILESASTNQTSMYLCASSLPVGIVREGTGELFFGEGSRLTVL.

This clone was detected only once. This chain links TRBV27 with TRBJ2-3, with D possibly matching TRBD2 (5 bases). CDR1 and CDR2 (germline): MNHEY, SMNVEV (reference sequence). This CDR3 has 15 amino acids. Between the trimmed V and J ends, which lost 7 bases and 1 base, there was a span of 15 bases. CDR3 sequence (DNA): TGTGCCAGCAACGAGGGCCTTGGAGGCACAGATACGCAGTATTTT. Protein sequence: CASNEGLGGTDTQYF.

This chain connects TRBV11-2 to TRBJ2-7; the match to TRBD2 covers 7 bases. Germline CDR1 is SGHAT and CDR2 is FQNNGV. This CDR3 comprises 15 residues. V shed 7 bases, J shed 0 bases, and the junction held 9 bases outside the gene matches. The CDR3 loop is CASIFKSGDSYEQYF. Written as DNA, the CDR3 is TGTGCCAGCATCTTCAAGAGCGGGGACTCCTACGAGCAGTACTTC.

The chain uses TRBV27 and TRBJ2-7; TRBD1 matches at 8 bases. The CDR3 has 16 residues. V was pared by 5 bases and J by 3 bases, with 12 bases of the junction left unmatched. Germline CDR1 and CDR2: MNHEY and SMNVEV (reference sequence). The CDR3 sequence: CASSPLGQGRSYEQYF. The CDR3 nucleotides are TGTGCCAGCAGTCCCCTAGGACAGGGAAGAAGCTACGAGCAGTACTTC.

This clone was recorded once. This chain connects TRBV4-3 to TRBJ2-5; 8 nucleotides match TRBD1. The CDR3 has 15 residues. CDR1 and CDR2 from the germline V gene are LGHNA and YSLEER. The junction had 5 bases not matched to a gene; V was cut back by 0 bases and J by 5 bases. The CDR3 DNA is TGCGCCAGCAGCCAAGATAACGACAGGGGTGAGACCCAGTACTTC. Translated, it gives CASSQDNDRGETQYF.

The chain has TRBV7-9 and TRBJ2-3; 8 positions match TRBD2. In germline, CDR1 is SEHNR, CDR2 FQNEAQ (reference sequence). Trimming at V came to 7 bases and at J to 3 bases, leaving 6 bases not matched to a gene. The CDR3 covers 14 residues. CDR3 nucleotide sequence: TGTGCCAGCACCCCCGGGACTAGAACAGATACGCAGTATTTT. It specifies CASTPGTRTDTQYF. The variable domain in full, completed from reference TRBV7-9 and TRBJ2-3, reads DTGVSQNPRHKITKRGQNVTFRCDPISEHNRLYWYRQTLGQGPEFLTYFQNEAQLEKSRLLSDRFSAERPKGSFSTLEIQRTEQGDSAMYLCASTPGTRTDTQYFGPGTRLTVL.

The V gene is TRBV6-5, the J gene TRBJ2-3; TRBD2 matches 8 bases. This CDR3 comprises 13 residues. V shed 7 bases, J shed 4 bases, and the junction held 4 bases outside the gene matches. CDR1 and CDR2 (germline): MNHEY, SVGAGI. As DNA, the CDR3 is TGTGCCAGCAACGGGGGGGGGCCAGATACGCAGTATTTT. Translating gives CASNGGGPDTQYF.

The V gene is TRBV6-5, the J gene TRBJ2-1, with 8 bases that match TRBD1. Unmatched junction bases numbered 4, after V lost 6 bases and J lost 3 bases. The CDR3 is 14 residues long. Looked up from germline, CDR1 is MNHEY and CDR2 is SVGAGI. The CDR3 DNA reads TGTGCCAGCAGGACAGGGGATTTCTACAATGAGCAGTTCTTC. Its translation: CASRTGDFYNEQFF.

J is TRBJ2-7 and V is TRBV5-1; TRBD2 aligns across 12 bases. Germline V lookup: CDR1 SGHRS, CDR2 YFSETQ. Trimming cost V 1 base and J 2 bases; bases outside gene matches: 4. This CDR3 has 16 residues. The CDR3 spells CASSLRLAGEPYEQYF. Here the CDR3 DNA reads TGCGCCAGCAGCTTGAGACTAGCGGGAGAGCCCTACGAGCAGTACTTC.

V usage is TRBV5-1 and J usage is TRBJ2-7, with D hard to call. The CDR3 contains 15 residues. V gave up 0 bases and J gave up 4 bases, with 14 bases separating them. Germline V gene lookup returns CDR1 SGHRS and CDR2 YFSETQ. The CDR3 DNA reads as TGCGCCAGCAGCTTGGTAAGAGACCCGAGGTACGAGCAGTACTTC. It specifies CASSLVRDPRYEQYF. Complete variable domain (other parts from reference TRBV5-1 and TRBJ2-7): KAGVTQTPRYLIKTRGQQVTLSCSPISGHRSVSWYQQTPGQGLQFLFEYFSETQRNKGNFPGRFSGRQFSNSRSEMNVSTLELGDSALYLCASSLVRDPRYEQYFGPGTRLTVT.

This clone came up a few times. The rearrangement uses TRBV4-1 and TRBJ1-2, with TRBD1 matching 8 bases. The germline V gene encodes CDR1 MGHRA and CDR2 YSYEKL. The CDR3 is 16 residues long. The junction had 12 bases not matched to a gene; V was cut back by 1 base and J by 8 bases. CDR3 in DNA: TGCGCCAGCAGCCAAGGGGCAGGGGGCGATTATTTGGGCTACACCTTC. Protein sequence: CASSQGAGGDYLGYTF.

The rearrangement links TRBV18 to TRBJ1-4; D ambiguous. In germline, CDR1 is KGHSH, CDR2 LQKENI. The CDR3 runs to 19 residues. V lost 2 bases and J lost 5, with 24 bases in between. The CDR3 DNA follows: TGTGCCAGCTCACCAAGACCCCCCGACGACACCTCGAAGAATGAAAAACTGTTTTTT. This translates into CASSPRPPDDTSKNEKLFF.

The gene calls are TRBV28 and TRBJ2-5; possibly TRBD2 for D (5 bases). CDR1 is MDHEN and CDR2 is SYDVKM in the germline V gene. Trimming took off 0 bases at V and 5 bases at J, with 16 bases between the two ends. The CDR3 has 16 amino acids. The DNA of the CDR3 is TGTGCCAGCAGTTTATGGGCCCCCGGGGTTCGCGAGACCCAGTACTTC. It yields the protein CASSLWAPGVRETQYF.